The 32 T cell receptor beta chains in this list originate from one sample, sequenced in a study of T cell responses to AZD1222 COVID-19 vaccine. Assay: immunoSEQ multiplex PCR; the TCRdb copy retains only in-frame clones and omits some. Of about 100,000 clones in the sample, about 87% are singletons; the top ten hold 4% to 5%. This sample comprised peripheral blood, obtained on day 0 of MenACWY control vaccination. The receptors shown here come from an adult in good health.

This sequence joins TRBV7-9 and TRBJ1-2; perhaps TRBD1 as D (5 bases). V was pared by 1 base and J by 8 bases, with 14 bases between. Germline V CDR1 and CDR2: SEHNR, FQNEAQ (reference sequence). There are 14 residues in the CDR3. The CDR3 nucleotides read TGTGCCAGCAGCTTAGTTCTCACAGGAGAGGGCTACACCTTC. Protein sequence: CASSLVLTGEGYTF.

The rearrangement joins TRBV2 to TRBJ2-7; no definite D call. Per the germline V gene, CDR1 is SNHLY and CDR2 is FYNNEI. V lost 5 bases and J 1 base, leaving 6 bases between the germline ends. The CDR3 loop spans 12 amino acids. The CDR3 bases are TGTGCCAGCAGTAGGAGATCCTACGAGCAGTACTTC. Its protein is CASSRRSYEQYF.

The J gene is TRBJ1-2, the V gene TRBV5-4, with D unresolved. CDR1 is SGHNT, CDR2 YYREEE, per germline (reference sequence). The CDR3 sequence is 15 residues long. Trimming stripped 3 bases from V and 2 bases from J, with 14 bases between. The CDR3 spells CASSSGFRLNYGYTF. The CDR3, as DNA: TGTGCCAGCAGCTCCGGATTCAGGCTGAACTATGGCTACACCTTC.

The chain combines TRBV12-5 with TRBJ1-2; 9 bases are a match to TRBD1. This CDR3 has 14 amino acids. The J segment lost 1 base and the V segment lost 5 bases, leaving 2 bases of the junction unmatched. CDR1 and CDR2 from the germline V gene are LGHNT and FRNRAP. Written as DNA, the CDR3 is TGTGCTAGTGGTGGGACAGGGATTAACTATGGCTACACCTTC. Its translation: CASGGTGINYGYTF.

The chain couples TRBV6-4 to TRBJ2-1; D uncertain. The CDR3 sequence is 12 residues long. Trimming removed 6 bases at V and 8 bases at J, with 11 bases between. Germline loops: CDR1 MRHNA, CDR2 SNTAGT. DNA of the CDR3: TGTGCCAGCAGCGGGCCTGGGGATGAGCAGTTCTTC. This encodes CASSGPGDEQFF.

The chain links TRBV7-3 to TRBJ1-1; D unclear. The germline V gene has CDR1 SGHTA and CDR2 FQGTGA. The CDR3 has 14 residues. Between the trimmed V and J ends, which lost 2 bases and 0 bases, there was a span of 7 bases. The CDR3 DNA sequence: TGTGCCAGCAGCTTACAACCTGTGAACACTGAAGCTTTCTTT. Protein sequence: CASSLQPVNTEAFF.

The chain recombines TRBV18 with TRBJ1-2; TRBD1 matches 7 bases. Germline values: CDR1 KGHSH, CDR2 LQKENI. The CDR3 length is 15 residues. V shed 0 bases and J 3 bases; nucleotides not matched to a gene: 4. The CDR3 loop reads CASSPPVTGDYGYTF. The CDR3 DNA reads as TGTGCCAGCTCACCACCGGTAACAGGGGACTATGGCTACACCTTC.

The V gene is TRBV2, the J gene TRBJ1-5; D uncertain. From germline, CDR1 is SNHLY and CDR2 FYNNEI. The CDR3 is 12 amino acids. The V and J ends lost 7 bases and 1 base respectively, with 5 bases between them. The DNA for the CDR3 is TGTGCCAGCAAGGACAGCAATCAGCCCCAGCATTTT. It codes for CASKDSNQPQHF.

This chain links TRBV2 with TRBJ2-1; 7 bases are a match to TRBD1. The CDR3 runs 15 residues. Germline CDR1 is SNHLY and CDR2 is FYNNEI. The V and J ends lost 2 bases and 4 bases, in that order; junction bases with no gene match: 5. The CDR3 DNA reads as TGTGCCAGCAGTGAACGAGGGGGCGGGTACAATGAGCAGTTCTTC. Translating it yields CASSERGGGYNEQFF. The full variable domain, in which reference TRBV2 and TRBJ2-1 provide the parts outside the CDR3, is EPEVTQTPSHQVTQMGQEVILRCVPISNHLYFYWYRQILGQKVEFLVSFYNNEISEKSEIFDDQFSVERPDGSNFTLKIRSTKLEDSAMYFCASSERGGGYNEQFFGPGTRLTVL.

The chain links TRBV6-2 or TRBV6-3 to TRBJ2-3, with D uncertain. Germline CDR1 MNHEY, CDR2 SVGEGT. V lost 6 bases and J 11 bases, leaving 18 bases between the germline ends. The CDR3 loop spans 13 amino acids. The CDR3 DNA reads as TGTGCCAGCAGCCATCTCCGGATTGAAAGGCAGTATTTT. It codes for CASSHLRIERQYF.

The rearrangement uses TRBV3-1 (or the pseudogene TRBV3-2) and TRBJ1-2; 10 bases fit TRBD1. The CDR3 totals 15 residues. J lost 3 bases, V lost 4 bases, and 5 bases had no gene match. Per germline, CDR1 LGHDT and CDR2 YNNKEL (reference sequence). This chain's CDR3 is CASSRPGQGYYGYTF. CDR3 DNA sequence: TGTGCCAGCAGCCGACCGGGACAGGGGTACTATGGCTACACCTTC.

The genes are TRBV4-2 and TRBJ1-5; D unresolved. Germline V gene sequence: CDR1 LGHNA, CDR2 YNFKEQ. This CDR3 is built from 15 residues. V was pared by 1 base and J by 2 bases, with 9 bases between. The DNA for the CDR3 is TGTGCCAGCAGCCAAGGGCACCGGCGCAATCAGCCCCAGCATTTT. It specifies CASSQGHRRNQPQHF.

This rearrangement joins TRBV6-1 to TRBJ1-4, with 7 bases identical to TRBD1. The germline V gene encodes CDR1 MNHNS and CDR2 SASEGT. The CDR3 runs to 15 residues. The trim removed 2 bases at V and 7 bases at J, leaving 7 bases unmatched. CDR3 DNA sequence: TGTGCCAGCAGTGAATTCTTGACAGGGAGTGAAAAACTGTTTTTT. It translates to CASSEFLTGSEKLFF.

V usage is TRBV29-1 and J usage is TRBJ1-1; 8 positions agree with TRBD1. Per the germline V gene, CDR1 is SQVTM and CDR2 is ANQGSEA. J gave up 0 bases and V 5 bases, and 8 bases lay outside the gene matches. The CDR3 loop spans 15 amino acids. Written as DNA, the CDR3 is TGCAGCGTTCTGGGACAGGACTACTTGAACACTGAAGCTTTCTTT. This encodes CSVLGQDYLNTEAFF.

The chain carries TRBV9 and TRBJ2-3, with 8 bases aligning to TRBD2. This CDR3 is built from 17 residues. Germline loops: CDR1 SGDLS, CDR2 YYNGEE. Unmatched junction bases numbered 6, after V lost 0 bases and J lost 0 bases. CDR3 amino acids: CASSVEPSGGSTDTQYF. The CDR3 DNA reads TGTGCCAGCAGCGTAGAGCCCAGCGGGGGTAGCACAGATACGCAGTATTTT.

The rearrangement uses TRBV5-4 and TRBJ2-7; D remains unclear. In germline, CDR1 is SGHNT, CDR2 YYREEE (reference sequence). V was cut by 1 base and J by 1 base, with 9 bases left in between. This CDR3 has 14 residues. As DNA, the CDR3 is TGTGCCAGCAGCTTGCGGGCCGGATCCTACGAGCAGTACTTC. It encodes CASSLRAGSYEQYF.

This rearrangement joins TRBV7-3 to TRBJ2-3, with a possible D match to TRBD1 (6 bases). This CDR3 comprises 14 residues. Germline lookup yields CDR1 SGHTA and CDR2 FQGTGA. The V gene lost 3 bases and the J gene lost 7 bases, with 14 bases spanning the gap. In nucleotides, the CDR3 is TGTGCCAGCAGCTTTGGAGACAGGCTTCATACGCAGTATTTT. Encoded protein: CASSFGDRLHTQYF.

V gene TRBV4-2 combines with J gene TRBJ2-7; 7 bases fit TRBD1. Per germline, CDR1 LGHNA and CDR2 YNFKEQ. Unmatched junction bases numbered 6, after V lost 0 bases and J lost 7 bases. The CDR3 extends over 14 amino acids. The CDR3: CASSQETGAGEQYF. DNA of the CDR3: TGTGCCAGCAGCCAAGAAACAGGGGCAGGTGAGCAGTACTTC.

The chain couples TRBV19 to TRBJ1-1; TRBD1 might be the D (6 bases). V was pared by 7 bases and J by 4 bases, with 19 bases between. From germline, CDR1 is LNHDA and CDR2 SQIVND (reference sequence). The CDR3 covers 15 residues. The CDR3 loop reads CASTIGGGRPTEAFF. For the CDR3, the DNA is TGTGCCAGTACCATCGGAGGGGGGCGTCCCACTGAAGCTTTCTTT.

This rearrangement joins TRBV30 to TRBJ1-2, with D perhaps TRBD1 (6 bases). In germline, CDR1 is GTSNPN, CDR2 SVGIG (reference sequence). The CDR3 loop spans 14 amino acids. The ends were cut back, 0 bases at V and 7 bases at J, with 15 bases in the middle. Here the CDR3 DNA reads TGTGCCTGGAGTGTACAGGGAGGGACGGGTGGCTACACCTTC. The encoded protein is CAWSVQGGTGGYTF.

CDR3 loop: CASSLAGVGDTQYF. The CDR3 coding sequence is TGTGCCAGCAGCTTGGCAGGGGTTGGGGATACGCAGTATTTT. This chain connects TRBV5-8 to TRBJ2-3; perhaps TRBD1 as D (6 bases). V lost 0 bases, J lost 6 bases, and 11 bases lay in between. CDR1 SGHTS and CDR2 YDEGEE come from the germline V gene. CDR3 length equals 14 residues.

This clone was found a few times. The chain carries TRBV2 and TRBJ2-1; D is perhaps TRBD2 (6 bases). CDR3 size: 16 residues. Trimming removed 1 base from V and 7 bases from J, with 17 bases in between. CDR1 is SNHLY, CDR2 FYNNEI, per germline. The CDR3: CASSEVGLWEGNEQFF. CDR3 coding DNA: TGTGCCAGCAGTGAAGTCGGACTATGGGAAGGGAATGAGCAGTTCTTC.

This clone appeared once. The chain uses TRBV7-2 and TRBJ2-3; no reliable D call. CDR1 and CDR2 from the germline V gene are SGHTA and FQGNSA. CDR3 length: 14 residues. V gave up 0 bases and J gave up 7 bases, with 11 bases separating them. CDR3 coding DNA: TGTGCCAGCAGCTTAGCGCGGACGAGTAATACGCAGTATTTT. Translating it yields CASSLARTSNTQYF.

The V and J genes are TRBV6-2 or TRBV6-3 and TRBJ1-5, with 8 bases that match TRBD1. The ends lost 6 bases at V and 5 bases at J; junction bases unmatched: 6. Per the germline V gene, CDR1 is MNHEY and CDR2 is SVGEGT. This CDR3 contains 14 residues. CDR3 sequence: CASSRGLGDQPQHF. The CDR3 DNA reads TGTGCCAGCAGCAGGGGGCTGGGGGATCAGCCCCAGCATTTT.

This chain connects TRBV5-1 to TRBJ1-6; D gene unclear. The CDR3 sequence is 16 residues long. Trimming pared 0 bases from V and 3 bases from J, leaving 10 bases between. Germline-derived CDR1 and CDR2 are SGHRS and YFSETQ. CDR3 loop: CASSLAGVFYNSPLHF. As DNA, the CDR3 is TGCGCCAGCAGCTTGGCCGGGGTTTTCTATAATTCACCCCTCCACTTT.

The chain carries TRBV25-1 and TRBJ1-2; D is possibly TRBD1 (6 bases). From germline, CDR1 is MGHDK and CDR2 SYGVNS. Trimming stripped 4 bases from V and 5 bases from J, with 14 bases between. The CDR3 sequence is 14 residues long. As DNA, the CDR3 is TGTGCCAGCAGTGGAGGGGGAGCACCGTATGGCTACACCTTC. This encodes CASSGGGAPYGYTF.

V gene TRBV5-1 combines with J gene TRBJ1-4; TRBD1 is a possible D gene (6 bases). This CDR3 is built from 16 residues. Germline CDR1 reads SGHRS; CDR2 reads YFSETQ. V was clipped by 3 bases and J by 0 bases, with 12 bases between them. DNA for the CDR3: TGCGCCAGCAGCTCGGACAGATTTGCAACTAATGAAAAACTGTTTTTT. Its translation: CASSSDRFATNEKLFF.

The chain carries TRBV18 and TRBJ1-1, with TRBD1 matching 8 bases. CDR1 is KGHSH and CDR2 is LQKENI in the germline V gene. This CDR3 is 14 amino acids long. J gave up 1 base and V 4 bases, and 2 bases lay outside the gene matches. In nucleotides, the CDR3 is TGTGCCAGCTCACTTGGACAGGGGAACACTGAAGCTTTCTTT. This translates into CASSLGQGNTEAFF. The variable domain in full, with the rest retrieved from reference TRBV18 and TRBJ1-1, is NAGVMQNPRHLVRRRGQEARLRCSPMKGHSHVYWYRQLPEEGLKFMVYLQKENIIDESGMPKERFSAEFPKEGPSILRIQQVVRGDSAAYFCASSLGQGNTEAFFGQGTRLTVV.

This chain links TRBV5-1 with TRBJ2-3, with a weak D call TRBD1 (6 bases). Germline V gene lookup returns CDR1 SGHRS and CDR2 YFSETQ. Trimming shortened V by 3 bases and J by 1 base, and 9 bases separated the two germline ends. This CDR3 is 14 amino acids long. The CDR3 DNA reads as TGCGCCAGCAGCTGGGCAGGGGGCACAGATACGCAGTATTTT. This codes for CASSWAGGTDTQYF. The complete variable domain, with remaining parts taken from reference TRBV5-1 and TRBJ2-3, reads KAGVTQTPRYLIKTRGQQVTLSCSPISGHRSVSWYQQTPGQGLQFLFEYFSETQRNKGNFPGRFSGRQFSNSRSEMNVSTLELGDSALYLCASSWAGGTDTQYFGPGTRLTVL.

The gene calls are TRBV7-9 and TRBJ2-5; no reliable D call. This CDR3 is 12 amino acids long. V dropped 1 base and J dropped 5 bases, with 5 bases sitting between them. Germline CDR1 reads SEHNR; CDR2 reads FQNEAQ (reference sequence). The CDR3 sequence is CASSLVGETQYF. The CDR3 coding sequence is TGTGCCAGCAGCTTAGTTGGGGAGACCCAGTACTTC. The full variable domain, rest sourced from reference TRBV7-9 and TRBJ2-5, is DTGVSQNPRHKITKRGQNVTFRCDPISEHNRLYWYRQTLGQGPEFLTYFQNEAQLEKSRLLSDRFSAERPKGSFSTLEIQRTEQGDSAMYLCASSLVGETQYFGPGTRLLVL.

This sequence joins TRBV12-3 or TRBV12-4 and TRBJ2-7, with D perhaps TRBD2 (6 bases). CDR3 length equals 12 residues. V lost 3 bases, J lost 4 bases, and 7 bases lay in between. The CDR3 nucleotides read TGTGCCAGCAGTTTTGCGGGGTACGAGCAGTACTTC. Translation: CASSFAGYEQYF.

Only a few counts were recorded for this clone. The chain employs TRBV27 and TRBJ2-1; D is unclear. Trimming took 9 bases from V and 3 from J, leaving 12 bases between them. This CDR3 contains 13 residues. Per the germline V gene, CDR1 is MNHEY and CDR2 is SMNVEV (reference sequence). Here the CDR3 reads CASGDFGYNEQFF. CDR3 sequence (DNA): TGTGCCAGTGGGGATTTCGGCTACAATGAGCAGTTCTTC.